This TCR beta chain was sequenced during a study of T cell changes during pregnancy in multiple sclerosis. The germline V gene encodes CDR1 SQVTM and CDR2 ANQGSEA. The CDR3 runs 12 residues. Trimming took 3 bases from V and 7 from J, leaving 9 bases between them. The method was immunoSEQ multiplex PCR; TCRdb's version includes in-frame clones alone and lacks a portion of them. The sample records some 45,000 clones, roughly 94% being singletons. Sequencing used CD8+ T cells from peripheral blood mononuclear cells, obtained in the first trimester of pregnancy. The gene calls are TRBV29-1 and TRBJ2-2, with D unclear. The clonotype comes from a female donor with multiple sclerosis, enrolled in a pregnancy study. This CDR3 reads CSVEAPGGELFF. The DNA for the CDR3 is TGCAGCGTTGAGGCCCCAGGCGGGGAGCTGTTTTTT.